The rows below give T cell receptor beta chains drawn from one sample of a study of shared T cell receptors in the human thymus. Produced via immunoSEQ multiplex PCR; TCRdb's table is partial and in-frame only. The repertoire holds 450,000 to 650,000 clones, with about 84% as singletons. These data also featured in a second study, about human thymus T cells.

The sample was thymocytes. These receptors all come from a boy younger than two with a congenital heart defect. Each CDR3 is given with its conserved first and last residue. The D gene is left open where the match is weak. The listing skips clone size in some rows; elsewhere it reads once, few, many or a size class.

D gene: TRBD1; V gene: TRBV18; J gene: TRBJ1-2; clone size: -; CDR3 DNA: TGTGCCAGCACGAGGGGGCGGGATGGCTACACCTTC; CDR3 protein: CASTRGRDGYTF
D gene: TRBD2; V gene: TRBV30; J gene: TRBJ2-7; clone size: -; CDR3 DNA: TGTGCCTGGAGTGTGGACAGTTCGACTAGCGGGTTTACCTACGAGCAGTACTTC; CDR3 protein: CAWSVDSSTSGFTYEQYF
D gene: -; V gene: TRBV7-2; J gene: TRBJ2-7; clone size: -; CDR3 DNA: TGTGCCAGCAGCAGACGGGGTAGCCCCTACGAGCAGTACTTC; CDR3 protein: CASSRRGSPYEQYF
D gene: TRBD2; V gene: TRBV19; J gene: TRBJ2-1; clone size: -; CDR3 DNA: TGTGCCAGTAGTATAGGTTTCGGACTAGCGGTCTCAATTCAGCAGTTCTTC; CDR3 protein: CASSIGFGLAVSIQQFF
D gene: -; V gene: TRBV13; J gene: TRBJ2-5; clone size: -; CDR3 DNA: TGTGCCAGCAGCTTAGGGACAGACCTTTCGGGGACCCAGTACTTC; CDR3 protein: CASSLGTDLSGTQYF
D gene: -; V gene: TRBV10-1; J gene: TRBJ2-1; clone size: -; CDR3 DNA: TGCGCCAGCAGTGACCAGGCTAGCATTACCTTCTACAATGAGCAGTTCTTC; CDR3 protein: CASSDQASITFYNEQFF
D gene: -; V gene: TRBV27; J gene: TRBJ1-4; clone size: -; CDR3 DNA: TGTGCCAGCAGTTTAATCGGGGGAACTAATGAAAAACTGTTTTTT; CDR3 protein: CASSLIGGTNEKLFF
D gene: -; V gene: TRBV28; J gene: TRBJ1-5; clone size: -; CDR3 DNA: TGTGCCAGCACAACCAGGCCCCGCGGGATTGGTCAGCCCCAGCATTTT; CDR3 protein: CASTTRPRGIGQPQHF
D gene: TRBD1; V gene: TRBV11-2; J gene: TRBJ1-2; clone size: -; CDR3 DNA: TGTGCCAGCAGCCTAGGTGACAGGGGCTCTAACTATGGCTACACCTTC; CDR3 protein: CASSLGDRGSNYGYTF
D gene: TRBD1; V gene: TRBV28; J gene: TRBJ2-7; clone size: -; CDR3 DNA: TGTGCCAGCAGTTTATCCGGGACAGGCGAGCAGTACTTC; CDR3 protein: CASSLSGTGEQYF
D gene: TRBD2; V gene: TRBV29-1; J gene: TRBJ2-1; clone size: -; CDR3 DNA: TGCAGCGGGGGAGGGAATGAGCAGTTCTTC; CDR3 protein: CSGGGNEQFF
D gene: TRBD2; V gene: TRBV14; J gene: TRBJ2-1; clone size: few; CDR3 DNA: TGTGCCAGCAGCCAGGGACTAGCGGGAGAGGATGAGCAGTTCTTC; CDR3 protein: CASSQGLAGEDEQFF
D gene: TRBD1; V gene: TRBV5-4; J gene: TRBJ1-2; clone size: -; CDR3 DNA: TGTGCCAGCAGCTTCCCCGGGACAGGGCAAAAAAGCTATGGCTACACCTTC; CDR3 protein: CASSFPGTGQKSYGYTF
D gene: -; V gene: TRBV11-2; J gene: TRBJ2-1; clone size: -; CDR3 DNA: TGTGCCAGCAGCTTCAGGGTTCCTTCCTACAATGAGCAGTTCTTC; CDR3 protein: CASSFRVPSYNEQFF
D gene: -; V gene: TRBV11-3; J gene: TRBJ1-3; clone size: -; CDR3 DNA: TGTGCCAGCAGCTCGCCGTCGGGAGAAAGCTCTGGAAACACCATATATTTT; CDR3 protein: CASSSPSGESSGNTIYF
D gene: -; V gene: TRBV4-3; J gene: TRBJ2-5; clone size: -; CDR3 DNA: TGCGCCAGCAGCCAAGATCACCTAGCGCCCCGGGGAGAGACCCAGTACTTC; CDR3 protein: CASSQDHLAPRGETQYF
D gene: TRBD1; V gene: TRBV27; J gene: TRBJ2-5; clone size: -; CDR3 DNA: TGTGCCAGCAGTCTCCGGACAGGGTCGGGGGAGACCCAGTACTTC; CDR3 protein: CASSLRTGSGETQYF
D gene: -; V gene: TRBV5-1; J gene: TRBJ1-1; clone size: -; CDR3 DNA: TGTGCCAGCAGCTTGGGGACTAACACTGAAGCTTTCTTT; CDR3 protein: CASSLGTNTEAFF
D gene: TRBD2; V gene: TRBV30; J gene: TRBJ2-4; clone size: -; CDR3 DNA: TGTGCCTGGAGCGAGCGGGAGGGTGCCAAAAACATTCAGTACTTC; CDR3 protein: CAWSEREGAKNIQYF
D gene: TRBD1; V gene: TRBV4-1; J gene: TRBJ2-2; clone size: -; CDR3 DNA: TGCGCCAGCAGCCAAGGGCCCCGGACAGGGCCGAACACCGGGGAGCTGTTTTTT; CDR3 protein: CASSQGPRTGPNTGELFF
D gene: -; V gene: TRBV19; J gene: TRBJ1-2; clone size: -; CDR3 DNA: TGTGCCAGTAGTATAGAAACAGCAAACTATGGCTACACCTTC; CDR3 protein: CASSIETANYGYTF
D gene: TRBD1; V gene: TRBV5-1; J gene: TRBJ1-1; clone size: -; CDR3 DNA: TGCGCCAGCAGGGGGACAGGGGTGGTAATCGGCACTGAAGCTTTCTTT; CDR3 protein: CASRGTGVVIGTEAFF
D gene: -; V gene: TRBV5-1; J gene: TRBJ2-3; clone size: -; CDR3 DNA: TGCGCCAGCAGCTGGAAGCCACAACTAACTAGCACAGATACGCAGTATTTT; CDR3 protein: CASSWKPQLTSTDTQYF
D gene: -; V gene: TRBV4-1; J gene: TRBJ2-1; clone size: -; CDR3 DNA: TGCGCCAGCAGCCAAGATCGTAGGGCGGGGAGTGGGGATGAGCAGTTCTTC; CDR3 protein: CASSQDRRAGSGDEQFF
D gene: -; V gene: TRBV14; J gene: TRBJ1-1; clone size: -; CDR3 DNA: TGTGCCAGCAGCCAAGGCGTGAAGGGGGAAGGGAACACTGAAGCTTTCTTT; CDR3 protein: CASSQGVKGEGNTEAFF
D gene: TRBD2; V gene: TRBV29-1; J gene: TRBJ2-3; clone size: once; CDR3 DNA: TGCAGCGTGGGGGGGGTTTCCACAGATACGCAGTATTTT; CDR3 protein: CSVGGVSTDTQYF
D gene: -; V gene: TRBV11-2; J gene: TRBJ1-2; clone size: -; CDR3 DNA: TGTGCCAGCAGCTTAGGGTGGAGTCCTAACTATGGCTACACCTTC; CDR3 protein: CASSLGWSPNYGYTF
D gene: -; V gene: TRBV29-1; J gene: TRBJ2-3; clone size: -; CDR3 DNA: TGCAGCGTTGAGAGGGTGCGTCCTAGCACAGATACGCAGTATTTT; CDR3 protein: CSVERVRPSTDTQYF
D gene: TRBD1; V gene: TRBV19; J gene: TRBJ1-5; clone size: -; CDR3 DNA: TGTGCCAGTAGTATAGATGGAAGGGGGCTTTGTTATAGCAATCAGCCCCAGCATTTT; CDR3 protein: CASSIDGRGLCYSNQPQHF
D gene: -; V gene: TRBV9; J gene: TRBJ2-1; clone size: -; CDR3 DNA: TGTGCCAGCAGCCAACATCCGCAGGGTAATAGGTCCTACAATGAGCAGTTCTTC; CDR3 protein: CASSQHPQGNRSYNEQFF
D gene: -; V gene: TRBV6-6; J gene: TRBJ2-5; clone size: -; CDR3 DNA: TGTGCCAGCAGAACCCCGGTTGGAGCGGGACAAGAGGCCCAGTACTTC; CDR3 protein: CASRTPVGAGQEAQYF
D gene: -; V gene: TRBV29-1; J gene: TRBJ2-7; clone size: -; CDR3 DNA: TGCAGCGTTGAAGTCGGGGTTAGCTCCTACGAGCAGTACTTC; CDR3 protein: CSVEVGVSSYEQYF
D gene: -; V gene: TRBV28; J gene: TRBJ2-7; clone size: -; CDR3 DNA: TGTGCCAGCAGTCCTCCTCCCGGCGAGCAGTACTTC; CDR3 protein: CASSPPPGEQYF
D gene: TRBD1; V gene: TRBV10-2; J gene: TRBJ2-7; clone size: -; CDR3 DNA: TGCGCCAGCAGCGGACAGGGGCGCCCCTACGAGCAGTACTTC; CDR3 protein: CASSGQGRPYEQYF
D gene: -; V gene: TRBV7-8; J gene: TRBJ1-2; clone size: few; CDR3 DNA: TGTGCCAGCAGCGACCGACCCGGAGTGAACTATGGCTACACCTTC; CDR3 protein: CASSDRPGVNYGYTF
D gene: TRBD1; V gene: TRBV5-6; J gene: TRBJ1-2; clone size: -; CDR3 DNA: TGTGCCAGCAGCTTGGATGACAGGGGGGCGGATGGCTACACCTTC; CDR3 protein: CASSLDDRGADGYTF
D gene: TRBD1; V gene: TRBV9; J gene: TRBJ2-5; clone size: few; CDR3 DNA: TGTGCCAGCAGTGGTAAGGGGGACAGAAAAGAGACCCAGTACTTC; CDR3 protein: CASSGKGDRKETQYF
D gene: TRBD1; V gene: TRBV27; J gene: TRBJ2-7; clone size: -; CDR3 DNA: TGTGCCAGCAGTTCGGGACAGGGACGCCCGGAAGACGAGCAGTACTTC; CDR3 protein: CASSSGQGRPEDEQYF
D gene: TRBD2; V gene: TRBV4-3; J gene: TRBJ2-7; clone size: -; CDR3 DNA: TGCGCCAGCAGCCAAGTAGGACTAGCAAACTACGAGCAGTACTTC; CDR3 protein: CASSQVGLANYEQYF
D gene: TRBD1; V gene: TRBV6-5; J gene: TRBJ1-4; clone size: once; CDR3 DNA: TGTGCCAGGGGACAGGGACCCGAAAAACTGTTTTTT; CDR3 protein: CARGQGPEKLFF
D gene: -; V gene: TRBV19; J gene: TRBJ1-1; clone size: -; CDR3 DNA: TGTGCCAGTAGTATCGCGCCGGGGGGCACTGAAGCTTTCTTT; CDR3 protein: CASSIAPGGTEAFF
D gene: TRBD1; V gene: TRBV25-1; J gene: TRBJ2-5; clone size: -; CDR3 DNA: TGTGCCAGCAGTGAATCGTGGGACAGGGGCAAAGAGACCCAGTACTTC; CDR3 protein: CASSESWDRGKETQYF
D gene: -; V gene: TRBV5-1; J gene: TRBJ1-2; clone size: -; CDR3 DNA: TGCGCCAGCAGCCGTCGGACAGACTACGGCTACACCTTC; CDR3 protein: CASSRRTDYGYTF
D gene: TRBD1; V gene: TRBV5-4; J gene: TRBJ2-5; clone size: -; CDR3 DNA: TGTGCCAGCAGCATGGGACAGGGTGCGACAGAGACCCAGTACTTC; CDR3 protein: CASSMGQGATETQYF
D gene: -; V gene: TRBV11-1; J gene: TRBJ2-5; clone size: -; CDR3 DNA: TGTGCCAGCAGCACCGCCGCGGGATGGGAGACCCAGTACTTC; CDR3 protein: CASSTAAGWETQYF
D gene: -; V gene: TRBV4-3; J gene: TRBJ2-3; clone size: -; CDR3 DNA: TGCGCCAGCAGCCAAGATACCCTCCTTCGTAGAGCAGATACGCAGTATTTT; CDR3 protein: CASSQDTLLRRADTQYF
D gene: -; V gene: TRBV5-1; J gene: TRBJ1-2; clone size: -; CDR3 DNA: TGCGCCAGCAGCTTGGCCGACACACCCAATGGCTACACCTTC; CDR3 protein: CASSLADTPNGYTF
D gene: -; V gene: TRBV5-1; J gene: TRBJ2-7; clone size: -; CDR3 DNA: TGCGCCAGCAGCTTTACTAGCGTGAGGGGGAAGGACGAGCAGTACTTC; CDR3 protein: CASSFTSVRGKDEQYF
D gene: TRBD2; V gene: TRBV10-2; J gene: TRBJ2-7; clone size: -; CDR3 DNA: TGCGCCAGCAGCGAGGGACTAGCGGCAAACTACGAGCAGTACTTC; CDR3 protein: CASSEGLAANYEQYF